Listed here are 2 T cell receptor beta chains from one sample, sequenced in a study of T cell changes during pregnancy in multiple sclerosis. Profiling relied on immunoSEQ multiplex PCR, and the TCRdb table lists in-frame clones only, not all of them. This sample has roughly 61,000 clones, with about nine tenths found just once. This sample comprised peripheral blood, obtained in the first trimester of pregnancy. Receptor source: a female donor in good health, enrolled as a control in a pregnancy study.

This clone appeared once. The chain is built from TRBV6-5 and TRBJ2-5, with 15 bases aligning to TRBD2. V shed 6 bases and J 9 bases; nucleotides not matched to a gene: 8. CDR3 size: 15 residues. Germline CDR1 MNHEY, CDR2 SVGAGI. DNA for the CDR3: TGTGCCAGCAGAGGAGGACTAGCGGGAGGGCTGGCCCAGTACTTC. It codes for CASRGGLAGGLAQYF.

This rearrangement joins TRBV7-3 to TRBJ2-5; 10 bases align to TRBD1. From germline, CDR1 is SGHTA and CDR2 FQGTGA. V was pared by 3 bases and J by 5 bases, with 6 bases of the junction left unmatched. This CDR3 contains 15 residues. CDR3 coding DNA: TGTGCCAGCAGCTTCGGACAGGGGGGGTTGGAGACCCAGTACTTC. It specifies CASSFGQGGLETQYF.